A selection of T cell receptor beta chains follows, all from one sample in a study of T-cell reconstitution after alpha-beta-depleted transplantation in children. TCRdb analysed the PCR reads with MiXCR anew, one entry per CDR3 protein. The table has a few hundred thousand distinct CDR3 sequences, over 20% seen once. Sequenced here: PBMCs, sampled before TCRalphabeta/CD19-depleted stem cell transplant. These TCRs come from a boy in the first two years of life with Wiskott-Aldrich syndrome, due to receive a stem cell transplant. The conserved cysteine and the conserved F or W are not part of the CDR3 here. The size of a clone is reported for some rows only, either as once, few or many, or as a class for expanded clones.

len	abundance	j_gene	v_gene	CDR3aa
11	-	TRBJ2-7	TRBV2	ASSGLVGYEQY
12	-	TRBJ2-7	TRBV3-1	ASSHASGSYEQY
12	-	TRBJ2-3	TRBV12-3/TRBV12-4	ASWCGHLLNPQY
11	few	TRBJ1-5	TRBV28	ASSRTPNQPQH
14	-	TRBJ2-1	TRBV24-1	ATSDPFAGGANEQF
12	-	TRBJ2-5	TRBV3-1	ASTWTGLSETQY
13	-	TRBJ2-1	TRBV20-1	SARDPRGQGHEQF
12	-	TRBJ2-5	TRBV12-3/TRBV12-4	ASSSSGRWETQY
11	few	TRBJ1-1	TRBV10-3	AIRNSADGEAF
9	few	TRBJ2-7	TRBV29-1	SGQRDHEQY
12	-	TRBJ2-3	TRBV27	ASSSLGISDTQY
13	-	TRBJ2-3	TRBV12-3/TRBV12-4	ASSFSAGTAFTQY
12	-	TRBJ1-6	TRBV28	ASSLRQGASPLH
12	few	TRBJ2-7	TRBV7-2	ASSRRTSVYEQY
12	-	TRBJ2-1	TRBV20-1	SASSDRGNNEQF
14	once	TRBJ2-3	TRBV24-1	ATSDSGTGGKDTQY
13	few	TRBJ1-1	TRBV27	ASSFRGALNTEAF
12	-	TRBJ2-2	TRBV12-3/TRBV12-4	ASSLGDPAGELF
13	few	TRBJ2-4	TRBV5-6	ASSKTQLAKNIQY
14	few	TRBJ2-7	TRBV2	ASSELSWRDRYEQY
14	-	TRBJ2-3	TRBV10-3	AISQLAGGPTDTQY
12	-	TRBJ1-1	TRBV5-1	ASSTGLMNTEAF
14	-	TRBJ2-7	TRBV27	ASSPRTSGITYEQY
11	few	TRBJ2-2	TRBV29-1	SVTARGLGELF
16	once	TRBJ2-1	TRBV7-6	ASSLAALAGRSKDEQF
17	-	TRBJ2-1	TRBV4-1	ASSQDRLAGGAGNNEQF
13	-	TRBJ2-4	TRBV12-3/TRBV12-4	ASSFGAGVKNSQY
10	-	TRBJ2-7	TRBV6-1	ASSVVSGEQY
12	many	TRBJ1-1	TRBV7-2	ASSSPLGGAEAF
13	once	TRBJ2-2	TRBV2	ASSDRATNTGELF
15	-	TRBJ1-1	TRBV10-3	AISESVGFGVNTEAF
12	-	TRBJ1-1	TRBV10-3	AITRDILSTEAF
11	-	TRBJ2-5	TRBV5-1	ASTKGGWETQY
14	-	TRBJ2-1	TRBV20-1	SARGWPSIRYNEQF
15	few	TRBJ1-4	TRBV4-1	ASSQESGYRGFEKLF
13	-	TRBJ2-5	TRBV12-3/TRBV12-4	ASRGGIAGKETQY
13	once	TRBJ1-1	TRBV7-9	ASSLGDLSGTEAF
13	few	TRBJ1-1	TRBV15	ATRTRWGLNTEAF
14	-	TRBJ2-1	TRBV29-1	SAGTSGSGRLDEQF
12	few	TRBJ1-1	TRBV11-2	ASSLVRRNTEAF
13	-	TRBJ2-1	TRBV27	ASSFSGTPYNEQF
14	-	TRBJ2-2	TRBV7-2	ASSWEGRRGTGELF
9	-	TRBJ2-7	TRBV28	ASSLRSSAH
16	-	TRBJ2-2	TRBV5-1	ASSLADRVGTNTGELF
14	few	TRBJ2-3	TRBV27	ASSPAGTASTDTQY
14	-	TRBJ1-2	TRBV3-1	ASSQDLTGLNYGYT
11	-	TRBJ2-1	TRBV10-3	AIRVDARDEQF
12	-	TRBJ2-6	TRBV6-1	ASSTRSGANVLT
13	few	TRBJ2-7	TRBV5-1	ASSLPTDRAYEQY
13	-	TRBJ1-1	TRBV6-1	ASRGSRQKNTEAF
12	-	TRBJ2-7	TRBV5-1	ASSSTAGSYEQY
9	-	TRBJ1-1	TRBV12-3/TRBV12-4	ASSQGTVAF
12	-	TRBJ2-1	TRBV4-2	ASSQAYSYNEQF
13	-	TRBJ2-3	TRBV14	ASSQAGGPRDTQY
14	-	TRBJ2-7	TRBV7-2	ASSLSPSTGSYEQY
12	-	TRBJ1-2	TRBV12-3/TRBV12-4	ASSFSGRHYGYT
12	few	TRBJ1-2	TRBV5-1	ASSLGQGFSGYT